This entry lists 17 T cell receptor beta chains sequenced from one sample in a study of cytomegalovirus exposure and HLA in healthy donors. This PCR relied on a set of 60 Vbeta primers and 13 Jbeta primers. Method: immunoSEQ multiplex PCR; TCRdb's copy keeps in-frame clones and lacks some. The repertoire includes roughly 110,000 clones, 82% of them detected once, and under 3.5% sits in the top ten. Sequencing was performed on PBMCs. These receptors all come from a young man in good health and CMV-seropositive.

This clone turned up a few times. The chain employs TRBV5-1 and TRBJ2-3, with 7 positions matching TRBD2. Unmatched junction bases numbered 9, after V lost 1 base and J lost 4 bases. Germline loops: CDR1 SGHRS, CDR2 YFSETQ. The CDR3 covers 16 residues. The CDR3 DNA is TGCGCCAGCAGCTTGACAGCGGGGCCCGTTTCAGATACGCAGTATTTT. It specifies CASSLTAGPVSDTQYF.

This chain links TRBV2 with TRBJ2-1; tentatively, D is TRBD2 (7 bases). V lost 7 bases to trimming and J lost 7 bases, with 23 bases between them. In germline, CDR1 is SNHLY, CDR2 FYNNEI. There are 16 residues in the CDR3. The CDR3 DNA reads TGTGCCAGCACCATATGGGGGGCGGGGGCAACGAATGAGCAGTTCTTC. Translation: CASTIWGAGATNEQFF.

The chain links TRBV9 to TRBJ2-5; 7 bases map to TRBD1. The V gene end was trimmed by 2 bases and the J gene end by 1 base; junction bases not matched to a gene: 2. The CDR3 covers 14 residues. The V gene's germline CDR1 is SGDLS and CDR2 YYNGEE. CDR3 residues: CASSVGTAQETQYF. CDR3 bases: TGTGCCAGCAGCGTGGGGACAGCCCAAGAGACCCAGTACTTC.

The J gene is TRBJ2-7, the V gene TRBV7-9; D might be TRBD2 (5 bases). The CDR3 is 14 amino acids. V was clipped by 4 bases and J by 5 bases, with 15 bases between them. Germline CDR1 SEHNR, CDR2 FQNEAQ (reference sequence). The CDR3, as DNA: TGTGCCAGCAGCTCTATACTAGACCTCCACGAGCAGTACTTC. Its protein is CASSSILDLHEQYF.

V usage is TRBV7-9 and J usage is TRBJ2-7, with TRBD2 matching 13 bases. CDR3 length: 16 residues. The ends lost 4 bases at V and 6 bases at J; junction bases unmatched: 9. The germline V gene encodes CDR1 SEHNR and CDR2 FQNEAQ (reference sequence). CDR3 region: CASSWTSGLAGTEQYF. CDR3 bases: TGTGCCAGCAGCTGGACCTCGGGACTAGCGGGGACCGAGCAGTACTTC.

The chain has TRBV11-2 and TRBJ2-5; 8 nucleotides align to TRBD2. Germline-derived CDR1 and CDR2 are SGHAT and FQNNGV. The CDR3 extends over 17 amino acids. The ends lost 5 bases at V and 0 bases at J; junction bases unmatched: 11. In DNA form, the CDR3 reads TGTGCCAGCAGCACCACATCAGCGGGGGTGAACCAAGAGACCCAGTACTTC. It encodes CASSTTSAGVNQETQYF.

The chain uses TRBV7-6 and TRBJ2-7; D is undetermined. The CDR3 covers 11 residues. V lost 11 bases and J lost 7, with 15 bases in between. Looked up from germline, CDR1 is SGHVS and CDR2 is FNYEAQ. The CDR3 loop reads CALTSGDEQYF. The CDR3 region has the DNA TGTGCCCTCACCTCAGGCGATGAGCAGTACTTC.

The chain employs TRBV19 and TRBJ2-5; 7 bases fit TRBD1. The last part of the DNA fits TRBJ2-7 better; the J call may be wrong. This CDR3 spans 15 amino acids. CDR1 is LNHDA and CDR2 is SQIVND in the germline V gene (reference sequence). In DNA form, the CDR3 reads TGTGCCAGTAGTATAGAAGGGACAGCCTCCTACGAGCAGTACTTC. Translation: CASSIEGTASYEQYF.

This clone appeared once. This chain uses TRBV7-9 with TRBJ2-7, with 9 nucleotides matching TRBD1. Per germline, CDR1 SEHNR and CDR2 FQNEAQ (reference sequence). The CDR3 loop spans 15 amino acids. V shed 5 bases and J 2 bases; nucleotides not matched to a gene: 7. Written as DNA, the CDR3 is TGTGCCAGCAGCCTTGCACAGGGGGCTACCTACGAGCAGTACTTC. Translating it yields CASSLAQGATYEQYF.

V usage is TRBV6-1 and J usage is TRBJ2-1; TRBD2 matches at 14 bases. This CDR3 spans 16 amino acids. The germline CDR1 and CDR2 sequences are MNHNS and SASEGT. V was clipped by 4 bases and J by 8 bases; unmatched bases: 7. CDR3 protein: CASSGPGLAGVDEQFF. Here the CDR3 DNA reads TGTGCCAGCAGTGGTCCGGGACTAGCGGGGGTCGATGAGCAGTTCTTC.

The gene calls are TRBV6-1 and TRBJ1-5; weak D call: TRBD1 (6 bases). CDR1 is MNHNS, CDR2 SASEGT, per germline. V shed 7 bases and J shed 5 bases, with 18 bases lying between them. The length of the CDR3 is 15 residues. As DNA, the CDR3 is TGTGCCAGCACCGAACAGGGTGATTTGGATCAGCCCCAGCATTTT. Its translation is CASTEQGDLDQPQHF.

This clone was observed once. V is TRBV13 and J is TRBJ1-3; tentatively, D is TRBD1 (6 bases). Germline values: CDR1 PRHDT, CDR2 FYEKMQ (reference sequence). V lost 3 bases to trimming and J lost 1 base, with 7 bases between them. This CDR3 is 14 amino acids long. CDR3 residues: CASSFQGSGNTIYF. In nucleotides, the CDR3 is TGTGCCAGCAGCTTTCAGGGGTCTGGAAACACCATATATTTT. Filled out from reference TRBV13 and TRBJ1-3, the complete variable domain reads AAGVIQSPRHLIKEKRETATLKCYPIPRHDTVYWYQQGPGQDPQFLISFYEKMQSDKGSIPDRFSAQQFSDYHSELNMSSLELGDSALYFCASSFQGSGNTIYFGEGSWLTVV.

The CDR3 spells CASSWDSPYNSPLHF. CDR3 nucleotide sequence: TGTGCCAGCAGCTGGGACAGCCCCTATAATTCACCCCTCCACTTT. The V call is TRBV6-5, the J call TRBJ1-6; TRBD1 aligns across 7 bases. After removal of 6 bases from V and 2 bases from J, the junction contained 4 bases not matched to a gene. CDR1 MNHEY and CDR2 SVGAGI come from the germline V gene. The CDR3 totals 15 residues.

This sequence joins TRBV11-2 and TRBJ2-7; tentatively, D is TRBD1 (6 bases). CDR1 SGHAT and CDR2 FQNNGV come from the germline V gene. This CDR3 region has 12 residues. V lost 4 bases, J lost 11 bases, and 15 bases lay in between. Here the CDR3 DNA reads TGTGCCAGCAGCTATAACAGGGAGAAGGAGTACTTC. Protein: CASSYNREKEYF.

This chain links TRBV10-3 with TRBJ1-2; no clear D gene. The V end was cut by 0 bases, the J end by 2 bases, with 13 bases between. The length of the CDR3 is 16 residues. The germline V gene encodes CDR1 ENHRY and CDR2 SYGVKD. DNA for the CDR3: TGTGCCATCAGTGAGTCGCGAACAGCTCCAAACTATGGCTACACCTTC. Translated, it gives CAISESRTAPNYGYTF.

The chain employs TRBV2 and TRBJ1-6; the D gene is possibly TRBD1 (6 bases). The CDR3 extends over 14 amino acids. The V end lost 2 bases, the J end lost 5 bases, and 7 bases lay between the germline ends. Germline CDR1 reads SNHLY; CDR2 reads FYNNEI. The CDR3 DNA reads TGTGCCAGCAGTGAACAGGGGAATAATTCACCCCTCCACTTT. Protein: CASSEQGNNSPLHF.

The chain joins TRBV29-1 to TRBJ1-2; a possible D gene is TRBD1 (5 bases). The CDR3 length is 11 residues. The V end lost 7 bases, the J end lost 7 bases, and 13 bases lay between the germline ends. Germline V gives CDR1 SQVTM, CDR2 ANQGSEA. The CDR3 DNA follows: TGCAGCGCACAGGCGGTAACTGGCTACACCTTC. Its protein product is CSAQAVTGYTF.